This is a list of T cell receptor beta chains from one sample in a study of blood T cells in healthy people across ages. TCRdb analysed the 5' RACE reads with MiXCR anew, one entry per CDR3 protein. This table holds 600,000 to 850,000 distinct CDR3 sequences, more than 20% found once. These same records also appear under a second study, on T cells of mothers and their children.

Sequenced input: blood. These receptors came from a boy aged 10-17 years in good health. The CDR3 runs from the conserved cysteine through the conserved F or W. The order of the fields is J gene, D gene, V gene, clone size, CDR3 DNA, CDR3 protein. D genes are given only for firm matches. The size entry is marked missing in some rows and otherwise reads once, few, many or a size class.

J gene: TRBJ2-1
D gene: TRBD1
V gene: TRBV7-2
clone size: few
CDR3 DNA: TGTGCCAGCAGCCCTGGACAGGCCGAGCAGTTCTTC
CDR3 protein: CASSPGQAEQFF

J gene: TRBJ2-5
D gene: TRBD1
V gene: TRBV20-1
clone size: -
CDR3 DNA: TGCAGTGCTAGGGGGACAGGGGGCGCATCCCCCCAAGAGACCCAGTACTTC
CDR3 protein: CSARGTGGASPQETQYF

J gene: TRBJ2-4
D gene: -
V gene: TRBV6-5
clone size: -
CDR3 DNA: TGTGCCAGCAGCCTAAAGGGACTGGGAATGAACATTCAGTACTTC
CDR3 protein: CASSLKGLGMNIQYF

J gene: TRBJ1-2
D gene: -
V gene: TRBV4-1
clone size: few
CDR3 DNA: TGCGCCAGCAGCCCCCAGAGAGGTCCGGATAACTATGGCTACACCTTC
CDR3 protein: CASSPQRGPDNYGYTF

J gene: TRBJ2-5
D gene: TRBD2
V gene: TRBV29-1
clone size: -
CDR3 DNA: TGCAGCGCAGGACTAGCGGGGCTACAAGAGACCCAGTACTTC
CDR3 protein: CSAGLAGLQETQYF

J gene: TRBJ1-4
D gene: TRBD1
V gene: TRBV6-1
clone size: -
CDR3 DNA: TGTGCCAGCAGTGCCGGGACAGGGCATGAAAAACTGTTTTTT
CDR3 protein: CASSAGTGHEKLFF

J gene: TRBJ2-1
D gene: -
V gene: TRBV10-3
clone size: few
CDR3 DNA: TGTGCCATCAGTGAGTCACTAACAGTGGCCAATGAGCAGTTCTTC
CDR3 protein: CAISESLTVANEQFF

J gene: TRBJ2-3
D gene: -
V gene: TRBV11-2
clone size: few
CDR3 DNA: TGTGCCAGCAGCTTAGAGGGGTCGGGCTCGAGGGGAGATACGCAGTATTTT
CDR3 protein: CASSLEGSGSRGDTQYF

J gene: TRBJ2-7
D gene: TRBD1
V gene: TRBV15
clone size: -
CDR3 DNA: TGTGCCACCAGCAGAGGAGTACAGGGGGACGAGCAGTACTTC
CDR3 protein: CATSRGVQGDEQYF

J gene: TRBJ2-6
D gene: -
V gene: TRBV10-3
clone size: -
CDR3 DNA: TGTGCCATCAGTGAGTCCGGACCGTCTGGGGCCAACGTCCTGACTTTC
CDR3 protein: CAISESGPSGANVLTF

J gene: TRBJ2-1
D gene: -
V gene: TRBV29-1
clone size: few
CDR3 DNA: TGCAGCGTTGGTAGTCCGTTTTTCGAGAATGAGCAGTTCTTC
CDR3 protein: CSVGSPFFENEQFF